The present T cell receptor beta chain was sequenced within a study of Ad26.COV2.S vaccination and SARS-CoV-2 variants. Findings and caveats of the study: Measures of TCR breadth and depth may have fallen short of total T cell responses. With respect to non-spike TCR breadth, vaccine and placebo recipients were similar. Placebo recipients showed lower spike-specific TCR breadth than vaccinees.

Per germline, CDR1 SSHAT and CDR2 FNYEAQ (reference sequence). V lost 1 base, J lost 3 bases, and 9 bases lay in between. CDR3 length: 15 amino acids. Turning to this clone: Its specificity is unknown.

TCRdb's copy holds only in-frame clones and misses some; the assay was immunoSEQ multiplex PCR. The sample lists around 450,000 clones, roughly 91% occurring once. Treatment: 15 to 20 received Ad26.COV2.S at low or high dose, single or two shots; 5 received placebo; per-sample allocation not given. On day 63 after the first injection, vaccine and placebo recipients gave samples. Source: peripheral blood, taken in a trial of Ad26.COV2.S vaccine versus placebo. The chain uses TRBV7-7 and TRBJ2-2, with a tentative D call TRBD2 (5 bases). The TCR originated in a person between 18 and 59 years old who received the Ad26.COV2.S COVID-19 vaccine or a placebo. CDR3 sequence: CASSLGVRDTGELFF. The CDR3 DNA reads as TGTGCCAGCAGCTTAGGGGTGCGGGACACCGGGGAGCTGTTTTTT.